This T cell receptor (beta chain) was profiled in a study of blood T cell repertoires in COVID-19. Study summary: Sites across the United States, Italy and Spain contributed samples from acute and convalescent COVID-19.

This clone has only one observation. Looked up from germline, CDR1 is SGDLS and CDR2 is YYNGEE. This CDR3 has 12 residues. Trimming took 0 bases from V and 7 from J, leaving 2 bases between them. Authors' methods: Nucleated cell number was recorded as an estimate derived from reference gene primer amplification. Measured with immunoSEQ multiplex PCR; TCRdb has only the in-frame clones, and not every one. V and J calls and clone size are copied from that table; D and trimming were computed from the DNA. The top ten clones hold 1.7% of a sample with 360,000 or so clones, roughly 89% of them seen once. The specimen sequenced was PBMCs or T cells enriched from blood (not recorded which). The V call is TRBV9, the J call TRBJ1-6; D is undetermined. The TCR was taken from a woman aged 30 to 39 who had recovered from COVID-19. This CDR3 reads CASSVANSPLHF. The CDR3 nucleotides read TGTGCCAGCAGCGTAGCAAATTCACCCCTCCACTTT.